Listed below are T cell receptor beta chains from one sample, sequenced in a study of cytomegalovirus exposure and HLA in healthy donors. TCRdb's copy holds only in-frame clones and misses some; the assay was immunoSEQ multiplex PCR. Among about 79,000 clones listed, 93% were seen once. Sequencing used PBMCs. The receptor set was obtained from a woman aged 25-40 years in good health and CMV-seronegative. Each CDR3 is given with its conserved first and last residue. The D gene is left open where the match is weak. Size tells how often a clone was seen (once, few, many) or the class of an expanded clone, and some rows leave it out.

v_call	clone_size	d_call	cdr3_length	j_call	cdr3_nt	cdr3_aa
TRBV27	.	TRBD2	15	TRBJ2-5	TGTGCCAGCAGTTTCGGGAAGCTAGCGGCGGAGACCCAGTACTTC	CASSFGKLAAETQYF
TRBV27	.	.	14	TRBJ2-2	TGTGCCAGCAGATCCCTTAGAAACACCGGGGAGCTGTTTTTT	CASRSLRNTGELFF
TRBV9	.	TRBD2	15	TRBJ2-5	TGTGCCAGCAGCGGCGGAGCTAGCGGGGTCGGGTCCCAGTACTTC	CASSGGASGVGSQYF
TRBV19	.	TRBD1	18	TRBJ2-5	TGTGCCAGTAGTAGGGTGAAAAAATCGACAGGGGGCCTGGAGACCCAGTACTTC	CASSRVKKSTGGLETQYF
TRBV7-2	once	.	15	TRBJ1-1	TGTGCCAGCAGCTTCACGAGGAGCCCGAACACTGAAGCTTTCTTT	CASSFTRSPNTEAFF
TRBV7-2	.	.	20	TRBJ2-3	TGTGCCAGCAGCTTAGCGGTAACAGGGTGGGCTTTACCCTCACGAAATACGCAGTATTTT	CASSLAVTGWALPSRNTQYF
TRBV7-2	.	TRBD2	18	TRBJ2-5	TGTGCCAGCAGCTTAGGACTAGCGGGAGTCTCGGGTGTCGAGACCCAGTACTTC	CASSLGLAGVSGVETQYF
TRBV5-1	.	TRBD1	13	TRBJ2-7	TGCGCCAGCAGCCCCGACAGGGTTAACGAGCAGTACTTC	CASSPDRVNEQYF
TRBV19	.	.	18	TRBJ2-6	TGTGCCAGTAGTAGCTTATGGACAGCAGACTCTGGGGCCAACGTCCTGACTTTC	CASSSLWTADSGANVLTF
TRBV2	.	.	15	TRBJ2-7	TGTGCCAGCATACTCGACTCTAGCAGTTCCTACGAGCAGTACTTC	CASILDSSSSYEQYF
TRBV4-3	.	.	15	TRBJ1-5	TGCGCCAGCAGCCAAGAAGGGAGGGCCGATCAGCCCCAGCATTTT	CASSQEGRADQPQHF
TRBV15	.	.	13	TRBJ2-1	TGTGCCACCAGCAGAGATCCTGCGCGGGAGCAGTTCTTC	CATSRDPAREQFF
TRBV28	.	.	13	TRBJ1-5	TGTGCCAGCAGTTTAGCCAGAAATCAGCCCCAGCATTTT	CASSLARNQPQHF
TRBV2	.	.	14	TRBJ1-1	TGTGCCAGCAGTGTGGATGCAGGGAACACTGAAGCTTTCTTT	CASSVDAGNTEAFF
TRBV11-2	once	TRBD1	15	TRBJ2-1	TGTGCCAGCAGCCCCATACGGGGGACAGGTCATGAGCAGTTCTTC	CASSPIRGTGHEQFF
TRBV27	.	.	13	TRBJ1-1	TGTGCCAGCAGTTTCTCAGGGTTCACTGAAGCTTTCTTT	CASSFSGFTEAFF
TRBV6-5	.	.	16	TRBJ2-7	TGTGCCAGCAGTTACATGTCAGGGCAGGGAAACTACGAGCAGTACTTC	CASSYMSGQGNYEQYF
TRBV5-4	.	TRBD1	15	TRBJ1-2	TGTGCCAGCAGCAAGGAACAGGGGCACCCCTATGGCTACACCTTC	CASSKEQGHPYGYTF
TRBV28	.	.	15	TRBJ1-2	TGTGCCAGCAGTGCAAGGGGGGGGTCTAACTATGGCTACACCTTC	CASSARGGSNYGYTF
TRBV7-9	.	.	13	TRBJ1-2	TGTGCCAGCAGTCTCACAGCAGGGCGAGGCTACACCTTC	CASSLTAGRGYTF
TRBV18	.	TRBD2	17	TRBJ2-1	TGTGCCAGCTCACCACCGCGCGGGGGGGGCTCCTACAATGAGCAGTTCTTC	CASSPPRGGGSYNEQFF
TRBV5-4	.	.	17	TRBJ2-1	TGTGCCAGCAGCTTGGGGGATACGGGGGTCAACTACAATGAGCAGTTCTTC	CASSLGDTGVNYNEQFF
TRBV29-1	.	TRBD1	13	TRBJ2-7	TGCAGCGTTGGAACAGGGGGTTCCTACGAGCAGTACTTC	CSVGTGGSYEQYF
TRBV27	.	TRBD2	14	TRBJ2-7	TGTGCCAGCAGTTTAGCGGGAGGGGGGAACGAGCAGTACTTC	CASSLAGGGNEQYF
TRBV28	.	.	17	TRBJ1-5	TGTGCCAGCAGTTCCCCAGGGATAGGCGGAAGCAATCAGCCCCAGCATTTT	CASSSPGIGGSNQPQHF
TRBV5-1	.	.	15	TRBJ1-2	TGCGCCAGCAGCTCAGGGGACCTAGCTAACTATGGCTACACCTTC	CASSSGDLANYGYTF
TRBV5-1	.	TRBD1	14	TRBJ2-5	TGCGCCAGCAGCCCTAGGACAGGAATTGAGACCCAGTACTTC	CASSPRTGIETQYF
TRBV18	.	.	15	TRBJ1-1	TGTGCCAGCTCACCTAACAGGCAGAGAAACACTGAAGCTTTCTTT	CASSPNRQRNTEAFF
TRBV19	.	.	15	TRBJ2-1	TGTGCCAGTAGTTTCCCCGGGACTCGGGGCAATGAGCAGTTCTTC	CASSFPGTRGNEQFF
TRBV7-3	.	.	14	TRBJ2-1	TGTGCCAGCAGCTTAACGGGCGCCTACAATGAGCAGTTCTTC	CASSLTGAYNEQFF
TRBV28	.	TRBD1	15	TRBJ1-2	TGTGCCAGCAGACCCGCACAGGGGTCTCACTATGGCTACACCTTC	CASRPAQGSHYGYTF
TRBV7-9	few	.	16	TRBJ2-7	TGTGCCAGCAGCTTGGGCGTTGGGGCCGGAACCTACGAGCAGTACTTC	CASSLGVGAGTYEQYF
TRBV19	.	.	20	TRBJ1-5	TGTGCCAGTAGTATATTTGCAAGTTGGGCTGCATCCCCCCTATTTCAGCCCCAGCATTTT	CASSIFASWAASPLFQPQHF
TRBV29-1	.	.	11	TRBJ1-1	TGCAGCGTTGGACAGGCTACTGAAGCTTTCTTT	CSVGQATEAFF
TRBV28	.	.	14	TRBJ1-2	TGTGCCAGCAGGATAGGGGGAGCTAACTATGGCTACACCTTC	CASRIGGANYGYTF
TRBV15	.	.	16	TRBJ1-5	TGTGCCACCAGCCGCCTGCGCGGGGAAGGATGGCAGCCCCAGCATTTT	CATSRLRGEGWQPQHF
TRBV6-6	.	.	14	TRBJ1-5	TGTGCCAGCAGTTACGGGGGGTTAAATCAGCCCCAGCATTTT	CASSYGGLNQPQHF